The source of this TCR beta chain is a study of blood T cell repertoires in COVID-19. About the research overall: Material from acute and convalescent COVID-19 was sourced from the United States, Italy and Spain. The analysed material was cDNA or gDNA that came from T cells, B-cell-depleted T cells, or PBMCs.

Looked up from germline, CDR1 is MRHNA and CDR2 is SNTAGT. CDR3 length: 11 amino acids. This clone was detected a few times. Participants had their cohort set by participant-reported clinical history. In the study's own analysis: How many nucleated cells were present was estimated from reference gene primer amplification. Generated by immunoSEQ multiplex PCR, the TCRdb table keeps only in-frame clones and is missing some. V and J calls and clone size are given by that table; D and trimming were obtained from the DNA. This sample has some 290,000 clones; under 95% occur once, and the top ten carry 2.3%.

The origin of this receptor is a woman in her forties with acute COVID-19. Material: PBMCs or T cells enriched from blood (not recorded which). The rearrangement uses TRBV6-4 and TRBJ1-2; the D gene is possibly TRBD1 (6 bases). CDR3 DNA sequence: TGTGCAGGGGGAAAAGACTATGGCTACACCTTC. Protein: CAGGKDYGYTF.